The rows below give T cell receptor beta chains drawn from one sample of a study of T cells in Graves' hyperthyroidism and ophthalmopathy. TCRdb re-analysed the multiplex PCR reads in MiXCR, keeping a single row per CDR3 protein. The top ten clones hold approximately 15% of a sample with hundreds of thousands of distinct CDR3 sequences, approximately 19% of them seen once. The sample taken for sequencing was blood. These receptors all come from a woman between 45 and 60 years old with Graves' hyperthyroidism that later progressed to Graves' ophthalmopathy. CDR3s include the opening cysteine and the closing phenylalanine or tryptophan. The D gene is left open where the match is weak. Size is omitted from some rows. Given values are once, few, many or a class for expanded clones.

cdr3_nt: TGCAGTGCTAGGCGGTCGGGCAATGAGCAGTTCTTC; cdr3_aa: CSARRSGNEQFF; v_call: TRBV20-1; d_call: NA; j_call: TRBJ2-1; clone_size: many
cdr3_nt: TGTGCCTGGGATGGGATCGGGAACTATGGCTACACCTTC; cdr3_aa: CAWDGIGNYGYTF; v_call: TRBV30; d_call: NA; j_call: TRBJ1-2; clone_size: NA
cdr3_nt: TGTGCCAGCACAGACAGAGGCGTCTATGGCTACACCTTC; cdr3_aa: CASTDRGVYGYTF; v_call: TRBV7-3; d_call: NA; j_call: TRBJ1-2; clone_size: once
cdr3_nt: TGTGCCAGCAGCCACCGGGACAGGGGGTCAGATACGCAGTATTTT; cdr3_aa: CASSHRDRGSDTQYF; v_call: TRBV3-1; d_call: TRBD1; j_call: TRBJ2-3; clone_size: many
cdr3_nt: TGTGCCTGGAGCGGACAGGGGGCAGAGGAAAAACTGTTTTTT; cdr3_aa: CAWSGQGAEEKLFF; v_call: TRBV30; d_call: TRBD1; j_call: TRBJ1-4; clone_size: NA
cdr3_nt: TGTGCCAGCAGTTTCCACCCAGCGGGGGGGCCTGAGCAGTTCTTC; cdr3_aa: CASSFHPAGGPEQFF; v_call: TRBV12-3/TRBV12-4; d_call: TRBD2; j_call: TRBJ2-1; clone_size: many
cdr3_nt: TGTGCCAGCAACACCCCGGGGGGAAACCCAGATACGCAGTATTTT; cdr3_aa: CASNTPGGNPDTQYF; v_call: TRBV3-1; d_call: TRBD2; j_call: TRBJ2-3; clone_size: few
cdr3_nt: TGTGCCACCAAACTAGGGACCCCCCCGGACCACGAGCAGTACTTC; cdr3_aa: CATKLGTPPDHEQYF; v_call: TRBV24-1; d_call: NA; j_call: TRBJ2-7; clone_size: once
cdr3_nt: TGTGCCAGCAGCTGGCGGACCTTGGGTTACAATGAGCAGTTCTTC; cdr3_aa: CASSWRTLGYNEQFF; v_call: TRBV7-8; d_call: NA; j_call: TRBJ2-1; clone_size: NA
cdr3_nt: TGTGCCAGCAGCCAAGTAGGACTAGCGGGGCCCGGGGAGCTGTTTTTT; cdr3_aa: CASSQVGLAGPGELFF; v_call: TRBV3-1; d_call: TRBD2; j_call: TRBJ2-2; clone_size: NA
cdr3_nt: TGTGCCAGCCACCAGGCGGGACGCAACTCTGGGGCCAACGTCCTGACTTTC; cdr3_aa: CASHQAGRNSGANVLTF; v_call: TRBV5-8; d_call: NA; j_call: TRBJ2-6; clone_size: few
cdr3_nt: TGTGCCAGCAGCCAAAAGATAGGGGGTACTGAAGCTTTCTTT; cdr3_aa: CASSQKIGGTEAFF; v_call: TRBV3-1; d_call: NA; j_call: TRBJ1-1; clone_size: many
cdr3_nt: TGTGCCACACGCTCCGGGACGGTGAACACCGGGGAGCTGTTTTTT; cdr3_aa: CATRSGTVNTGELFF; v_call: TRBV5-4; d_call: NA; j_call: TRBJ2-2; clone_size: NA
cdr3_nt: TGTGCCAGCAGTGAAGAGAGGGTCTACGAGCAGTACTTC; cdr3_aa: CASSEERVYEQYF; v_call: TRBV6-1; d_call: NA; j_call: TRBJ2-7; clone_size: many
cdr3_nt: TGTGCCAGCAAAGGGACGGAAAACACTGAAGCTTTCTTT; cdr3_aa: CASKGTENTEAFF; v_call: TRBV12-3/TRBV12-4; d_call: NA; j_call: TRBJ1-1; clone_size: NA
cdr3_nt: TGTGCCAGCAGCCAACAAACAGGGGAGGAGAAAGCTTTCTTT; cdr3_aa: CASSQQTGEEKAFF; v_call: TRBV7-9; d_call: TRBD1; j_call: TRBJ1-1; clone_size: few
cdr3_nt: TGTGCCAGCAGCCGGGGACGGCACTATGGCTACACCTTC; cdr3_aa: CASSRGRHYGYTF; v_call: TRBV12-3/TRBV12-4; d_call: NA; j_call: TRBJ1-2; clone_size: many
cdr3_nt: TGTGCCAGCAGCCAAGAGGCCTGGGGCGGGGTTATGAACACTGAAGCTTTCTTT; cdr3_aa: CASSQEAWGGVMNTEAFF; v_call: TRBV3-1; d_call: NA; j_call: TRBJ1-1; clone_size: many
cdr3_nt: TGTGCCAGCAGCCAAGGCTCACCTGGGGCAGGGAGTCCCTACGAGCAGTACTTC; cdr3_aa: CASSQGSPGAGSPYEQYF; v_call: TRBV3-1; d_call: NA; j_call: TRBJ2-7; clone_size: many
cdr3_nt: TGCAGTGCCGAACACGGAACTGGCTACACCTTC; cdr3_aa: CSAEHGTGYTF; v_call: TRBV20-1; d_call: NA; j_call: TRBJ1-2; clone_size: few
cdr3_nt: TGTGCCAGCAGCGTCCGGGACAACGGGGGCAATGAGCAGTTCTTC; cdr3_aa: CASSVRDNGGNEQFF; v_call: TRBV9; d_call: NA; j_call: TRBJ2-1; clone_size: NA
cdr3_nt: TGTGCCAGCAGCCAAGATCCTCAGGGGAGGAACGAGCAGTACTTC; cdr3_aa: CASSQDPQGRNEQYF; v_call: TRBV3-1; d_call: NA; j_call: TRBJ2-7; clone_size: few
cdr3_nt: TGCAGTGCTAGGCGACGGCCTGGAGACGGCTACACCTTC; cdr3_aa: CSARRRPGDGYTF; v_call: TRBV20-1; d_call: NA; j_call: TRBJ1-2; clone_size: many
cdr3_nt: TGCGCCAGCAGCCAGGACAGGGCCAAAGAAAACTATGGCTACACCTTC; cdr3_aa: CASSQDRAKENYGYTF; v_call: TRBV4-1; d_call: TRBD1; j_call: TRBJ1-2; clone_size: NA
cdr3_nt: TGTGCCTGGTCTGAATGGTTTGGTGAAAAACTGTTTTTT; cdr3_aa: CAWSEWFGEKLFF; v_call: TRBV30; d_call: NA; j_call: TRBJ1-4; clone_size: many
cdr3_nt: TGCAGTGCTCCAGACAGGGGGGATGTCGGCTACACCTTC; cdr3_aa: CSAPDRGDVGYTF; v_call: TRBV20-1; d_call: TRBD1; j_call: TRBJ1-2; clone_size: NA
cdr3_nt: TGCAGTGCTAGAGATGGGGCGGCCATGAACACTGAAGCTTTCTTT; cdr3_aa: CSARDGAAMNTEAFF; v_call: TRBV20-1; d_call: NA; j_call: TRBJ1-1; clone_size: NA
cdr3_nt: TGTGCCAGCAGTAGACAGGGGCTCGGTTCACCCCTCCACTTT; cdr3_aa: CASSRQGLGSPLHF; v_call: TRBV12-3/TRBV12-4; d_call: TRBD1; j_call: TRBJ1-6; clone_size: many
cdr3_nt: TGTGCCAGCAGGGGGACTGCCGGCAAAAACATTCAGTACTTC; cdr3_aa: CASRGTAGKNIQYF; v_call: TRBV12-3/TRBV12-4; d_call: NA; j_call: TRBJ2-4; clone_size: NA
cdr3_nt: TGTGCCAGCTCACCAAGGACGACGGGAAGCAATCAGCCCCAGCATTTT; cdr3_aa: CASSPRTTGSNQPQHF; v_call: TRBV18; d_call: NA; j_call: TRBJ1-5; clone_size: NA
cdr3_nt: TGTGCGAGCGGGCGGATGGATGCTGAAGCTTTCTTT; cdr3_aa: CASGRMDAEAFF; v_call: TRBV6-1; d_call: NA; j_call: TRBJ1-1; clone_size: many
cdr3_nt: TGCAGTGCTAAAGTTTTCGCCGACAGGGGCTTACAAGAGACCCAGTACTTC; cdr3_aa: CSAKVFADRGLQETQYF; v_call: TRBV20-1; d_call: TRBD1; j_call: TRBJ2-5; clone_size: NA
cdr3_nt: TGTGCCAGCAGCTCTACAGGGTCCATCTACAATGAGCAGTTCTTC; cdr3_aa: CASSSTGSIYNEQFF; v_call: TRBV5-4; d_call: NA; j_call: TRBJ2-1; clone_size: many
cdr3_nt: TGTGCCAGCAGACCGGGACAGGGGGCCGATCAGCCCCAGCATTTT; cdr3_aa: CASRPGQGADQPQHF; v_call: TRBV6-1; d_call: TRBD1; j_call: TRBJ1-5; clone_size: NA
cdr3_nt: TGCAGCGTTGAATATGTGGGCATTAGCAATCAGCCCCAGCATTTT; cdr3_aa: CSVEYVGISNQPQHF; v_call: TRBV29-1; d_call: NA; j_call: TRBJ1-5; clone_size: NA